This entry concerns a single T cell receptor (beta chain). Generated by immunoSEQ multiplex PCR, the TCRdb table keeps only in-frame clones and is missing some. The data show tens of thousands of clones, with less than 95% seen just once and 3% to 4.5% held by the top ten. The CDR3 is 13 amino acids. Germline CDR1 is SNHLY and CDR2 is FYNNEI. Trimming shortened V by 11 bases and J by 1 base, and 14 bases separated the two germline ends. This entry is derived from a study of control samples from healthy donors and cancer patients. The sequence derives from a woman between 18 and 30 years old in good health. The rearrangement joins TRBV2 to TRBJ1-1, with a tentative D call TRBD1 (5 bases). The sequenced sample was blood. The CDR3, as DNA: TGTGCCCGCTGGGGGGGGGAGAACACTGAAGCTTTCTTT. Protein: CARWGGENTEAFF.